This T cell receptor (beta chain) was identified in a study of human T cells and chemical hapten exposure listed by TCRdb under 2021. Concerning the study at large: For sensitization, 2% DPC in acetone was applied to an approximately 2 cm by approximately 2 cm area of upper inner arm skin. Throughout the approximately 24-week study period, patients were also given weekly therapeutic DPC doses on the scalp. Patch tests used Finn chambers with 0.01% DPC on the upper back, scored after 6 days by International Contact Dermatitis Research Group standards. Most of the patients in the cohort were female, and the cohort covered alopecia areata with under or over 50% scalp involvement, alopecia totalis and alopecia universalis. Libraries were pooled for sequencing, and per-sample TCR yields varied mainly because of small differences in library volumes within the pool. This study followed changes in the peripheral blood TCR repertoire in vivo during primary and secondary sensitization of alopecia patients to the hapten diphenylcyclopropenone (DPC). Patient blood was sampled pre-sensitization (week 0) and at 2, 6 and about 24 weeks after DPC sensitization. Blood for TCR sequencing was provided by twenty-nine alopecia patients at one to four time points (pre-sensitization, 2, 6 and 24 weeks).

Library prep was done by RACE. Data came from a NextSeq 500. Library preparation attached unique molecular identifiers to individual cDNA molecules for quantitative, reproducible TCR counting. For every blood RNA sample, sequencing covered both the TCR alpha and TCR beta chains. As for the original processing: The median number of TCRs per sample was roughly 100,000, ranging from about 20,000 to 750,000. V, J and CDR3 annotation of the TCR reads was carried out using the Decombinator software suite. For the PS versus PT1 abundance plots, all samples were subsampled to the same number of TCRs (28,000). Expanded TCRs were defined as absent before sensitization and observed at least eight times at the 2-week time point. In-frame beta chains were kept once TCRdb had trimmed the public reads at Q25 with fastp and called clones with MiXCR. Each CDR3 protein gets just one entry, which takes the most common genes and DNA from the rows behind it. What appears here as the V and J calls and clone size reflects TCRdb's work, not the paper's. The sample has more than 300,000 distinct CDR3 sequences on record, roughly 6% of them singletons. The top ten clonotypes cover about 8.7% of the sample.

This clonotype has a handful of counts. Its antigen is still unknown. No quality values exist for individual bases; no much larger clone is one base distant. The paper as a whole reports these results and caveats: Expanded TCRs formed significantly more large CDR3 similarity clusters than pre-sensitization or healthy control sets, consistent with antigen-driven responses. Repeated subsampling changed both the strength of the expansion versus patch-test correlation and the threshold at which that correlation became significant. Patch test score was positively correlated with the number of PT1 expanded TCRs, with significance at thresholds 8, 16 and 32 but not at 4. Because every patient had alopecia, a presumed autoimmune disease, the patients' immune response might differ from that of healthy individuals. The number of TCRs above 1 in 1000 frequency did not change with DPC sensitization; there was no evidence of global repertoire structure alterations.

Per the publication, the time point label means: pre-sensitization, week 0. The treatment or condition label, read with the paper, signifies: therapeutic diphenylcyclopropenone sensitization with weekly scalp DPC. At each patch-test visit, blood was drawn before the patch test was applied. Patients were eligible if aged 18 to 70, diagnosed with alopecia and judged suitable for DPC therapy, and pregnant patients were excluded. Unfractionated whole blood was collected in Tempus Blood RNA tubes, and total RNA was extracted from that blood. The sample was whole blood, taken in connection with sensitization to the hapten diphenylcyclopropenone (DPC). This clonotype was sampled from a young woman with alopecia areata. Some clones in this sample may be carry-over from other donors' samples.

The bases are TGTGCCAGCAGCGGAGGACAGACCTATAATTCACCCCTCCACTTT. Protein translation: CASSGGQTYNSPLHF. The chain joins TRBV7-2 to TRBJ1-6; TRBD1 is possibly the D segment (6 matching bases). From the cysteine up to the phenylalanine, the CDR3 has a length of 15 residues. Only CDR3 DNA is held: 45 bases, read in frame from base 1. V and J are truncated by 5 bases and 2 bases respectively, leaving an intervening sequence of 10 bases. The germline V gene sets CDR1 to SGHTA and CDR2 to FQGNSA.